This T cell receptor (beta chain) is from a study of cytomegalovirus exposure and HLA in healthy donors. The PCR had 60 Vbeta and 13 Jbeta primers. Data came from immunoSEQ multiplex PCR; TCRdb stores just in-frame clones and leaves some out. Here the sample spans fewer than 110,000 clones, around 77% being singletons. About this clone: A junction boundary mismatches the germline segment, possibly from a read error.

Germline CDR1 and CDR2: MNHEY and SMNVEV (reference sequence). The CDR3 extends over 12 amino acids. Sequences were obtained from PBMCs. This sequence was found in a male donor in good health and CMV-seronegative. V is TRBV27 and J is TRBJ2-5; a possible D gene is TRBD2 (6 bases). The DNA of the CDR3 is TGTGCCAGCGGGACTTACCAGGAGACCCAGTACTTC. This sequence encodes CASGTYQETQYF.